The source of this T cell receptor (beta chain) is a study of prognosis after radiotherapy for stage I lung cancer. Two-round multiplex PCR on genomic DNA was the method by which TCR beta CDR3 was amplified. Each TRBV and TRBJ gene had its own primer in the first PCR round. Using its own MiXCR run on the multiplex PCR reads, TCRdb lists one record per CDR3 protein. The table lists around 19,000 distinct CDR3 sequences, about 40% of them singletons, with about two fifths in the top ten. On this clonotype itself: Its target is not known.

The V end lost 2 bases, the J end lost 4 bases, and 12 bases lay between the germline ends. CDR1 is GTSNPN, CDR2 SVGIG, per germline (reference sequence). The CDR3 is made up of 13 amino acids. Whole-study results and caveats: Patients who went on to get distant metastases had lower Shannon entropy after stereotactic body radiation therapy.

The chain recombines TRBV30 with TRBJ2-7; D is tentatively TRBD1 or TRBD2 (5 bases each). This TCR was recovered from a donor aged 50 or older with non-small cell lung cancer. The specimen was PBMCs, collected before or after stereotactic body radiation therapy (not recorded which). DNA of the CDR3: TGTGCCTGGAGTCAGGGACGGATATACGAGCAGTACTTC. Protein: CAWSQGRIYEQYF.